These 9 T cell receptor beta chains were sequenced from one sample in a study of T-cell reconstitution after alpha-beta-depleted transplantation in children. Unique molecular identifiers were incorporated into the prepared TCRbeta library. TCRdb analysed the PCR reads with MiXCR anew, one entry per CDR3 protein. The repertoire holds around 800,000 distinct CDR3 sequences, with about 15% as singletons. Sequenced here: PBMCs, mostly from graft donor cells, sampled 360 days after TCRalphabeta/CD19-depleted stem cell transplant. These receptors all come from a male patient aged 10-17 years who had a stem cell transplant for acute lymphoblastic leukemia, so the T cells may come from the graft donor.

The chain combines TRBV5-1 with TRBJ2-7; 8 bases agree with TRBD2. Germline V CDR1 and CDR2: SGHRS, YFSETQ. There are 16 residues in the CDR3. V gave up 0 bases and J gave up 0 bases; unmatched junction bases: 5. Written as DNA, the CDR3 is TGCGCCAGCAGCTTGGCCTCGGGAGGGGCCTCCTACGAGCAGTACTTC. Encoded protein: CASSLASGGASYEQYF. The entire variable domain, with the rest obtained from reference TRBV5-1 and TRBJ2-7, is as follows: KAGVTQTPRYLIKTRGQQVTLSCSPISGHRSVSWYQQTPGQGLQFLFEYFSETQRNKGNFPGRFSGRQFSNSRSEMNVSTLELGDSALYLCASSLASGGASYEQYFGPGTRLTVT.

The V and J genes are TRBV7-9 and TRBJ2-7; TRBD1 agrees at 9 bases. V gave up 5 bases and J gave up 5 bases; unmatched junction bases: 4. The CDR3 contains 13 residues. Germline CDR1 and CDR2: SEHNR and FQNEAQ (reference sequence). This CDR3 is CASSQGQGHEQYF. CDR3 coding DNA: TGTGCCAGCAGCCAGGGACAGGGCCACGAGCAGTACTTC.

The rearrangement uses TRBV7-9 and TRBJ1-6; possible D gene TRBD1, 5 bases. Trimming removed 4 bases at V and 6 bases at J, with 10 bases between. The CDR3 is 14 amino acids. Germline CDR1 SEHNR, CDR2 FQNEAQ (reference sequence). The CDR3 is CASSSRQGNSPLHF. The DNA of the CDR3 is TGTGCCAGCAGCTCCCGGCAGGGTAATTCACCCCTCCACTTT.

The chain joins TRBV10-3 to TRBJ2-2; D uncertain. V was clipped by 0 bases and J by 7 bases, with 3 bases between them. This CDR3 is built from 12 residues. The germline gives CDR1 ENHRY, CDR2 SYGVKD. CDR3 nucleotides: TGTGCCATCAGTGAGTCGGTCGGGGAGCTGTTTTTT. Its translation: CAISESVGELFF.

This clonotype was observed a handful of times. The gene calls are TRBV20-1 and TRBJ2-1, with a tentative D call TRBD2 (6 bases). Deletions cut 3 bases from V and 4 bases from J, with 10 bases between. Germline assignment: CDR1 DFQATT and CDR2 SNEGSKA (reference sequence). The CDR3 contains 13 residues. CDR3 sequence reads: CSASLGGYNEQFF. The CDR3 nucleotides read TGCAGTGCTAGTCTTGGAGGGTACAATGAGCAGTTCTTC.

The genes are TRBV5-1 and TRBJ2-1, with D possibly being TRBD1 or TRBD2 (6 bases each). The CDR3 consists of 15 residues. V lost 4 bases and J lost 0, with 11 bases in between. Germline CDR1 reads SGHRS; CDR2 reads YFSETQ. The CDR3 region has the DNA TGCGCCAGCAGCACAGGGACTCCCTCCTACAATGAGCAGTTCTTC. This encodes CASSTGTPSYNEQFF.

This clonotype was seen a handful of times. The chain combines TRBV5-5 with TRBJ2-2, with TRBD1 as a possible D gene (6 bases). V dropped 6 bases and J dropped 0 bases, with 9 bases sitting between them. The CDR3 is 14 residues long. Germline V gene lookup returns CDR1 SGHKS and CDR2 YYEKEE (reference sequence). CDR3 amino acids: CASKEGANTGELFF. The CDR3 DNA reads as TGTGCCAGCAAAGAGGGGGCGAACACCGGGGAGCTGTTTTTT.

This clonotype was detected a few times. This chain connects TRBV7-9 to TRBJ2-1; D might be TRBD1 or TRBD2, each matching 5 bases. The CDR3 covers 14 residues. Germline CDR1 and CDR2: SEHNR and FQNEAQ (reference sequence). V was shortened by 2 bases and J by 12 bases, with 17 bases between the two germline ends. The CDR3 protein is CASSLRDGLTMQFF. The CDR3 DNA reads TGTGCCAGCAGCTTAAGGGACGGTTTGACGATGCAGTTCTTC.

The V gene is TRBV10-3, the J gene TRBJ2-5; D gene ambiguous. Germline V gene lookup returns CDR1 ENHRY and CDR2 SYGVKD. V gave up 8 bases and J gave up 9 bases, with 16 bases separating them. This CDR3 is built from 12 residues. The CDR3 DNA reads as TGTGCCATCCCCCGGGCCTTGAATGCCCAGTACTTC. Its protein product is CAIPRALNAQYF.